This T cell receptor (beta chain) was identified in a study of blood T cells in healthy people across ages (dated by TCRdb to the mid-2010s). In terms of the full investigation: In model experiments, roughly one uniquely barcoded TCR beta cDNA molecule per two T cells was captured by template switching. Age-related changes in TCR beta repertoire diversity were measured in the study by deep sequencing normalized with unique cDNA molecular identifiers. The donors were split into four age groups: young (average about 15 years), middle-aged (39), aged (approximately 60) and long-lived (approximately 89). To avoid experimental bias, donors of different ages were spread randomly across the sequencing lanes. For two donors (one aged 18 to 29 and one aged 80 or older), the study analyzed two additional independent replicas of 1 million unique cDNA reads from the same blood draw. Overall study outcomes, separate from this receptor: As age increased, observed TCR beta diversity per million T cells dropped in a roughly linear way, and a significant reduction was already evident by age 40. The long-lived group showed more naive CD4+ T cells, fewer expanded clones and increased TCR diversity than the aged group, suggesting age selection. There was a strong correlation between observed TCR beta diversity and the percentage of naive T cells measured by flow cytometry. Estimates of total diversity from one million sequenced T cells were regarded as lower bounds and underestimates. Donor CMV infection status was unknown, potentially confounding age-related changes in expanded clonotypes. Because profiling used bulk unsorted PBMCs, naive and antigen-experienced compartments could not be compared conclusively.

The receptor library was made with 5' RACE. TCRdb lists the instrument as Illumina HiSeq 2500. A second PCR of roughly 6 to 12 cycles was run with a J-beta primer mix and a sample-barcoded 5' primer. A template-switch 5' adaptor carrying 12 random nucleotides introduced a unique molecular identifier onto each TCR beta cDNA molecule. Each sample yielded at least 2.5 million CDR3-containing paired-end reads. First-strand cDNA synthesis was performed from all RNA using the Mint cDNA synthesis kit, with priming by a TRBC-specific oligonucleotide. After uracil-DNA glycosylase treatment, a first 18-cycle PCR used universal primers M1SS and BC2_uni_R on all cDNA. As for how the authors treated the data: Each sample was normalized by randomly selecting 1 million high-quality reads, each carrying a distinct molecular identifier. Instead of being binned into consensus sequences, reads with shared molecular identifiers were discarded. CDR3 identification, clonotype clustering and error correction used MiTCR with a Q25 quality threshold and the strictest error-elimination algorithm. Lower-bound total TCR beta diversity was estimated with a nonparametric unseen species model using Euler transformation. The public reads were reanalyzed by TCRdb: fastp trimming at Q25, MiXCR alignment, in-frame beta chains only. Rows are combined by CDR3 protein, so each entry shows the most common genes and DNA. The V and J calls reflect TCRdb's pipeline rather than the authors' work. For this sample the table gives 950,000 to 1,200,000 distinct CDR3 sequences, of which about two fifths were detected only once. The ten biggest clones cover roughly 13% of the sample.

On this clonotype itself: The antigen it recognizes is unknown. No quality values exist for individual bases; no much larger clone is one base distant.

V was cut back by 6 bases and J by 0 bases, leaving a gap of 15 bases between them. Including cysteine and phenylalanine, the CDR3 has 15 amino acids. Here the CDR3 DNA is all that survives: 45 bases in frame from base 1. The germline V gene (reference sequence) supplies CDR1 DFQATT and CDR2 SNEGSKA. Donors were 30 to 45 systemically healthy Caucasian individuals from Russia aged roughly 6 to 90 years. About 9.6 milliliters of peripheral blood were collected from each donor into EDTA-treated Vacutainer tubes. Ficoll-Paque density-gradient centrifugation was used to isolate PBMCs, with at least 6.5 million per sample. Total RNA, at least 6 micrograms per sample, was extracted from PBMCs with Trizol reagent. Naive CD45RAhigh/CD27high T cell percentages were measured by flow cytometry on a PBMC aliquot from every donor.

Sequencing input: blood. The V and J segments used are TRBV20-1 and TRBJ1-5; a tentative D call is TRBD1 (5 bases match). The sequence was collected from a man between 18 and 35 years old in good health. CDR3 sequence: CSALSRGLSNQPQHF. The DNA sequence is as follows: TGCAGTGCCCTCTCCCGGGGACTTAGCAATCAGCCCCAGCATTTT.